This is a list of T cell receptor beta chains from one sample in a study of post-analysis software for immune sequencing data. Using its own MiXCR run on the PCR reads, TCRdb lists one record per CDR3 protein. The sample holds roughly 580,000 distinct CDR3 sequences, 44% seen once. The sample consisted of blood. Every receptor here comes from a girl aged 10 to 17 with multiple sclerosis. Both conserved end residues are part of each CDR3. The D gene is left open where the match is weak. Rows give clone size only sometimes, using once, few, many, or a class for an expanded clone.

>TRBJ2-5|.|.|TRBV5-1
TGCGCCAGCAGGTATTCGGGGGCGGTCCAAGAGACCCAGTACTTC
CASRYSGAVQETQYF
>TRBJ1-2|.|.|TRBV4-2
TGTGCCAGCAGCCAAGATCGACAGGTCTATGGCTACACCTTC
CASSQDRQVYGYTF
>TRBJ2-7|.|few|TRBV5-6
TGTGCCAGCAGCTTGGACAGGGACACCTACGAGCAGTACTTC
CASSLDRDTYEQYF
>TRBJ2-3|.|.|TRBV12-5
TGTGCTAGTGGTTTGGGCGGCCTAGAGACCACAGATACGCAGTATTTT
CASGLGGLETTDTQYF
>TRBJ1-2|.|few|TRBV12-3/TRBV12-4
TGTGCCAGCAGTTTAGAGTCCAGCTGGGGGGACACCTTC
CASSLESSWGDTF
>TRBJ2-3|TRBD1|.|TRBV15
TGTGCCACCAGCGCCGACAGGGGAGCAGATACGCAGTATTTT
CATSADRGADTQYF
>TRBJ2-7|TRBD1|.|TRBV12-3/TRBV12-4
TGTGCCAGCACATACAGGGGCTACGAGCAGTACTTC
CASTYRGYEQYF
>TRBJ2-3|.|.|TRBV4-2
TGTGCCAGCAGCCAAGTCGCAGCGCTCGCAGATACGCAGTATTTT
CASSQVAALADTQYF
>TRBJ2-1|.|few|TRBV12-3/TRBV12-4
TGTGCCAGCAGACCTACCGTTGGAGAGCAGTTCTTC
CASRPTVGEQFF
>TRBJ2-7|.|.|TRBV7-9
TGTGCCAGCAGCCCTCCCCTAGCGGACAGACCCTTTCTACACGAGCAGTACTTC
CASSPPLADRPFLHEQYF
>TRBJ2-4|TRBD2|few|TRBV5-1
TGCGCCAGCAGCTCGACTAGCGGGAGTGGGAACATTCAGTACTTC
CASSSTSGSGNIQYF
>TRBJ1-6|.|.|TRBV7-6
TGTGCCAGCAGCTTAGCCGGGCCTAGGGATTCACCCCTCCACTTT
CASSLAGPRDSPLHF
>TRBJ1-2|.|.|TRBV7-8
TGTGCCAGCAGCTCCTATGGGGAGGACTATGGCTACACCTTC
CASSSYGEDYGYTF
>TRBJ2-1|TRBD2|.|TRBV9
TGTGCCAGCAGCGTAGGTTGGACTAGCGGGAGAGGAGGTGAGCAGTTCTTC
CASSVGWTSGRGGEQFF
>TRBJ1-6|TRBD1|few|TRBV12-3/TRBV12-4
TGTGCCAGCAGTTTCGGGACAGGGGGTAATTCACCCCTCCACTTT
CASSFGTGGNSPLHF
>TRBJ1-2|.|.|TRBV9
TGTGCCAGCAGCGGGGGCCGCCTAGGCTACACCTTC
CASSGGRLGYTF
>TRBJ2-5|.|.|TRBV7-2
TGTGCCAGCAGCTTAAACAGGGATCGGCAGTACTTC
CASSLNRDRQYF
>TRBJ2-6|.|.|TRBV7-9
TGTGCCAGCAGCTTAGGGTCCACTGGGGCCAACGTCCTGACTTTC
CASSLGSTGANVLTF
>TRBJ1-1|TRBD1|.|TRBV18
TGTGCCAGCTCACCATCCGGGACAGGGAACACTGAAGCTTTCTTT
CASSPSGTGNTEAFF
>TRBJ2-7|.|few|TRBV4-1
TGCGCCAGCAGCCAAGAGAGACGGGCCGAGCAGTACTTC
CASSQERRAEQYF
>TRBJ1-5|.|once|TRBV4-1
TGCGCCAGCAGCGCCCAACAGTTGGGTCAGCCCCAGCATTTT
CASSAQQLGQPQHF
>TRBJ2-1|.|.|TRBV6-5
TGTGCCAGCAGTTACTCCCTCCGGGGGGCAGATGAGCAGTTCTTC
CASSYSLRGADEQFF
>TRBJ2-1|.|.|TRBV7-9
TGTGCCACCGGGGGGCAGGGCCTACACAATGAGCAGTTCTTC
CATGGQGLHNEQFF
>TRBJ2-7|TRBD2|once|TRBV7-9
TGTGCCAGCAGCCACCCACTCGGGACTAGACGGTCGAGCGACCAGTACTTC
CASSHPLGTRRSSDQYF
>TRBJ1-6|TRBD1|few|TRBV7-2
TGTGCCAGCAGCCCCCGGGACAGGGAGCCCCTCCACTTT
CASSPRDREPLHF
>TRBJ2-3|.|.|TRBV3-1
TGTGCCAGCAAGGTCAGGGGCACAGATACGCAGTATTTT
CASKVRGTDTQYF
>TRBJ2-7|TRBD2|.|TRBV6-1
TGTGCCAGCAGCAGCGGGGGGGCCTTAACCTACGAGCAGTACTTC
CASSSGGALTYEQYF
>TRBJ2-3|.|.|TRBV7-2
TGTGCCAGCAGCTTAGACGGAACCCGCACAGATACGCAGTATTTT
CASSLDGTRTDTQYF
>TRBJ2-5|TRBD1|.|TRBV7-9
TGTGTCAGCAGCCCGATTGACAGGGATCAAGAGACCCAGTACTTC
CVSSPIDRDQETQYF
>TRBJ2-3|.|.|TRBV20-1
TGCAGTGCTAGACTTCCGGGCAGTAGCACCGATACGCAGTATTTT
CSARLPGSSTDTQYF
>TRBJ1-2|.|.|TRBV20-1
TGCAGTGCTTCCGATCGACCGTACAGGGAGAACTATGGCTACACCTTC
CSASDRPYRENYGYTF
>TRBJ2-5|.|.|TRBV29-1
TGCAGCGTTGAAGAGCCGGGGACATCTGCAGAGACCCAGTACTTC
CSVEEPGTSAETQYF
>TRBJ1-2|TRBD1|.|TRBV4-1
TGCGCCAGCAGCCCATTGGGACAGGGTATGTCTTATGGCTACACCTTC
CASSPLGQGMSYGYTF
>TRBJ2-2|.|.|TRBV6-4
TGTGCCAGCAGAACGGATCTAAACACCGGGGAGCTGTTTTTT
CASRTDLNTGELFF
>TRBJ1-5|TRBD1|.|TRBV6-6
TGTGCCAGCAGCCCCACCGGGACAGGGGGAAATCAGCCCCAGCATTTT
CASSPTGTGGNQPQHF
>TRBJ2-6|.|.|TRBV15
TGTGCCACCAGCAGACCCTCTAGGGGGGCCAACGTCCTGACTTTC
CATSRPSRGANVLTF
>TRBJ2-3|TRBD2|.|TRBV20-1
TGCAGTGCTAGCAAGGCGGGAGGGTCAGATACGCAGTATTTT
CSASKAGGSDTQYF
>TRBJ2-1|TRBD2|.|TRBV5-1
TGCGCCAGCAGCCTCGGACTAGCGGGAGTGGGGGATGAGCAGTTCTTC
CASSLGLAGVGDEQFF
>TRBJ2-7|.|few|TRBV29-1
TGCAGCGTTGGGGCCCGTCTGGTTCAGAGCGAGCAGTACTTC
CSVGARLVQSEQYF
>TRBJ2-4|TRBD1|once|TRBV7-9
TGTGCCAGCAGCGAAGACCTCGGACAGGGATCAAACATTCAGTACTTC
CASSEDLGQGSNIQYF
>TRBJ2-3|.|few|TRBV7-6
TGTGCCAGCAGCTTAGCGGGTGGAGGGGGTAGCACAGATACGCAGTATTTT
CASSLAGGGGSTDTQYF
>TRBJ2-1|.|.|TRBV29-1
TGCAGCGCCGAAGGGAAGGGGCGGGCCGGAGGGAATGAGCAGTTCTTC
CSAEGKGRAGGNEQFF
>TRBJ2-1|.|few|TRBV3-1
TGTGCGGCAGCAGCTCCATCCAATGAGCAGTTCTTC
CAAAAPSNEQFF
>TRBJ1-1|TRBD1|.|TRBV27
TGTGCCAGCAGTTTCGCGACAGGGCCTAACACTGAAGCTTTCTTT
CASSFATGPNTEAFF
>TRBJ2-7|TRBD1|once|TRBV7-9
TGTGCCAGCAGCTTAACTAGTGACAGGGCTCCCTACGAGCAGTACTTC
CASSLTSDRAPYEQYF
>TRBJ2-5|.|.|TRBV4-1
TGCGCCAGCAGGGGTGTACAGGGAATAGGGGAGACCCAGTACTTC
CASRGVQGIGETQYF
>TRBJ2-7|TRBD1|once|TRBV12-3/TRBV12-4
TGTGCCAGCAACTCGGGACAGGGGATCTACGAGCAGTACTTC
CASNSGQGIYEQYF
>TRBJ1-1|.|.|TRBV4-1
TGCGCCAGCAGCCAAGACCAGGTGAACACTGAAGCTTTCTTT
CASSQDQVNTEAFF
>TRBJ2-7|.|.|TRBV3-1
TGTGCCAGCAGCCAATGGTCCCGGACAGCGGCGGGCGAGCAGTACTTC
CASSQWSRTAAGEQYF
>TRBJ1-2|.|.|TRBV18
TGTGCCAGCTCGATCTACCCGACAGATGTTGGCGGCTACACCTTC
CASSIYPTDVGGYTF
>TRBJ1-2|.|few|TRBV27
TGTGCCAGCAGCCGCCGCGGAGCCGGAAGTAACTATGGCTACACCTTC
CASSRRGAGSNYGYTF
>TRBJ2-7|.|few|TRBV5-6
TGTGCCAGCAGCTTGATAGGCGTCTACGAGCAGTACTTC
CASSLIGVYEQYF
>TRBJ1-1|.|once|TRBV10-3
TGTGCCAACCAGGTCGGGCTGAACACTGAAGCTTTCTTT
CANQVGLNTEAFF
>TRBJ2-1|.|.|TRBV7-9
TGTGCCAGCAGCCCCCCCTCCTGGGCTGGGGGTGAGCAGTTCTTC
CASSPPSWAGGEQFF